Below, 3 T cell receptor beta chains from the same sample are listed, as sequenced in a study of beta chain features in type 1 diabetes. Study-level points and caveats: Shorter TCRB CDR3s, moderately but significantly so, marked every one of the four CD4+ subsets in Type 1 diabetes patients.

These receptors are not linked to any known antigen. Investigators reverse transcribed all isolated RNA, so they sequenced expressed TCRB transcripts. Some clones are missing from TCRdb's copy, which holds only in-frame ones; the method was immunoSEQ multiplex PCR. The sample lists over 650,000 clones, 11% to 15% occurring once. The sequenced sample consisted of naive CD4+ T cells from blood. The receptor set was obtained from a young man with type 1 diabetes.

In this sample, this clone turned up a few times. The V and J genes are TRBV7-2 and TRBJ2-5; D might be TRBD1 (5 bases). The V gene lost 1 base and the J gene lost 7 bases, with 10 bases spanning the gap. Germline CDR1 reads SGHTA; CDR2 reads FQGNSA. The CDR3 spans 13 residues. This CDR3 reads CASSLDMGRTQYF. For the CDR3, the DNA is TGTGCCAGCAGCTTAGATATGGGGCGGACCCAGTACTTC.

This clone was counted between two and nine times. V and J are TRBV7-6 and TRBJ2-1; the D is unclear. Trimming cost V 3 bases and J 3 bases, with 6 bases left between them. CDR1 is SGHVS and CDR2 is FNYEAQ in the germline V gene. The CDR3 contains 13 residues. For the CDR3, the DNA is TGTGCCAGCAGCTTCTCAATCTACAATGAGCAGTTCTTC. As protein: CASSFSIYNEQFF.

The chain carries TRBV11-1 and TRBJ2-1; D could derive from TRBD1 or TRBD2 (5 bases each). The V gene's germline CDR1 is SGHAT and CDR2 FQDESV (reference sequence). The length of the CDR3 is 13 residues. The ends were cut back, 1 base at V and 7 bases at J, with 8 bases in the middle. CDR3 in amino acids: CASSLGWGNEQFF. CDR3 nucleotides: TGTGCCAGCAGCTTAGGGTGGGGGAATGAGCAGTTCTTC.